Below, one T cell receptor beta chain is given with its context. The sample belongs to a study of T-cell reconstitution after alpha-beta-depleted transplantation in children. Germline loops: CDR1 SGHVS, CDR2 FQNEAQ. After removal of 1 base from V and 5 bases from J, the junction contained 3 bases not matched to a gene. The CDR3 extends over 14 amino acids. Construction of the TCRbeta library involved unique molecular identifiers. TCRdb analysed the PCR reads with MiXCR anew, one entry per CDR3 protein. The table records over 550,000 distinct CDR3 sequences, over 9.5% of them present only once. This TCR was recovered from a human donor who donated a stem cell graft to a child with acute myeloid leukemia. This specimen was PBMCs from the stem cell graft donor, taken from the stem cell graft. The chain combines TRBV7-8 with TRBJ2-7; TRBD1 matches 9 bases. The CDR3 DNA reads TGTGCCAGCAGCTTAGGGGGACAGGGCAACGAGCAGTACTTC. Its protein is CASSLGGQGNEQYF.